This TCR beta chain was recorded in a study of control samples from healthy donors and cancer patients. Sequencing used immunoSEQ multiplex PCR; TCRdb keeps in-frame clones, though not all of them. There are 130,000 or so clones in the sample; roughly 88% occur only once, and around 3% lies in the top ten. Per germline, CDR1 SGHRS and CDR2 YFSETQ. The CDR3 extends over 14 amino acids. Trimming took 2 bases from V and 4 from J, leaving 12 bases between them. The genes are TRBV5-1 and TRBJ2-5; D tentatively fits TRBD1 or TRBD2 (5 bases each). Sequencing used blood. The receptor comes from a man aged 50 to 59 in good health. The CDR3 DNA reads as TGCGCCAGCAGCTTAGACCTGAGGGGAGAGACCCAGTACTTC. This encodes CASSLDLRGETQYF.